This TCR beta chain was profiled in a study of T cell changes during pregnancy in multiple sclerosis. Trimming removed 5 bases at V and 7 bases at J, with 18 bases between. This CDR3 contains 14 residues. Germline V gene lookup returns CDR1 SGHRS and CDR2 YFSETQ. TCRdb keeps only in-frame clones here, not all; method: immunoSEQ multiplex PCR. The profile shows approximately 53,000 clones, roughly 92% of them singletons. Source: CD4+ T cells from peripheral blood mononuclear cells, taken before pregnancy. This sequence joins TRBV5-1 and TRBJ1-2; the D gene is possibly TRBD1 (5 bases). The sequence derives from a female donor with multiple sclerosis, enrolled in a pregnancy study. In nucleotides, the CDR3 is TGCGCCAGCAGTACCGGGACTCCGACGTCTGGCTACACCTTC. Its translation: CASSTGTPTSGYTF.